These 21 T cell receptor beta chains share one sample of origin, sequenced in a study of shared clonotypes between healthy human individuals. Clones were read by immunoSEQ multiplex PCR, and TCRdb kept only the in-frame ones, dropping some. The data show approximately 640,000 clones, with about three quarters seen just once and under 2% held by the top ten. The sample comprised memory CD4+ T cells sorted from blood. The subset: CD45RA-negative fraction. The receptors stem from a woman aged 25-40 years in good health.

The count of this clone is one. The chain is built from TRBV7-2 and TRBJ2-7; D is undetermined. This CDR3 has 13 amino acids. The V end was cut by 2 bases, the J end by 6 bases, with 11 bases between. Germline CDR1 and CDR2: SGHTA and FQGNSA. This CDR3 is CASSLSNESEQYF. The DNA of the CDR3 is TGTGCCAGCAGCTTATCCAACGAAAGCGAGCAGTACTTC.

V usage is TRBV19 and J usage is TRBJ1-5, with D tentatively TRBD1 (5 bases). Germline values: CDR1 LNHDA, CDR2 SQIVND (reference sequence). Trimming pared 8 bases from V and 2 bases from J, leaving 22 bases between. The length of the CDR3 is 17 residues. The CDR3: CASVPKGVGFRNQPQHF. The DNA for the CDR3 is TGTGCCAGTGTACCGAAAGGGGTGGGTTTCCGCAATCAGCCCCAGCATTTT.

This chain connects TRBV5-6 to TRBJ1-5; the D gene is possibly TRBD1 (5 bases). CDR1 SGHDT and CDR2 YYEEEE come from the germline V gene. The CDR3 totals 14 residues. Deletions cut 0 bases from V and 2 bases from J, with 6 bases between. The CDR3 DNA reads TGTGCCAGCAGCTTGGCCAGGGGCAATCAGCCCCAGCATTTT. It codes for CASSLARGNQPQHF.

The genes are TRBV2 and TRBJ1-1, with D unclear. The CDR3 extends over 14 amino acids. CDR1 and CDR2 (germline): SNHLY, FYNNEI. The germline V and J ends were trimmed by 4 bases and 2 bases, with 11 bases remaining between them. CDR3 nucleotides: TGTGCCAGCAGTGTTGAACAATTAAACACTGAAGCTTTCTTT. It is translated as CASSVEQLNTEAFF.

V is TRBV7-9 and J is TRBJ1-4, with TRBD1 matching 9 bases. The V gene end was trimmed by 5 bases and the J gene end by 5 bases; junction bases not matched to a gene: 3. The germline V gene has CDR1 SEHNR and CDR2 FQNEAQ (reference sequence). CDR3 length: 14 amino acids. CDR3 bases: TGTGCCAGCAGCACGGGGACAGGGAATGAAAAACTGTTTTTT. The encoded protein is CASSTGTGNEKLFF. The full variable domain, with the rest looked up from reference TRBV7-9 and TRBJ1-4, is DTGVSQNPRHKITKRGQNVTFRCDPISEHNRLYWYRQTLGQGPEFLTYFQNEAQLEKSRLLSDRFSAERPKGSFSTLEIQRTEQGDSAMYLCASSTGTGNEKLFFGSGTQLSVL.

This chain joins TRBV27 and TRBJ1-5, with a possible D match to TRBD1 (5 bases). Trimming cost V 4 bases and J 2 bases, with 12 bases left between them. This CDR3 region has 15 residues. Per germline, CDR1 MNHEY and CDR2 SMNVEV (reference sequence). The CDR3 DNA is TGTGCCAGCAGTTCCCGGGGGATCCGCAATCAGCCCCAGCATTTT. Amino acids: CASSSRGIRNQPQHF.

V gene TRBV20-1 combines with J gene TRBJ2-1, with D perhaps TRBD2 (5 bases). Germline CDR1 reads DFQATT; CDR2 reads SNEGSKA (reference sequence). This CDR3 is built from 11 residues. The ends were cut back, 0 bases at V and 12 bases at J, with 9 bases in the middle. As DNA, the CDR3 is TGCAGTGCTAGAGATCCGGCGGGGCAGTTCTTC. Its translation is CSARDPAGQFF.

The chain is built from TRBV18 and TRBJ1-1; D not certain. CDR1 and CDR2 (germline): KGHSH, LQKENI. The germline V and J ends were trimmed by 6 bases and 3 bases, with 11 bases remaining between them. The CDR3 consists of 13 residues. DNA for the CDR3: TGTGCCAGCTCTCTATCCCGGGACACTGAAGCTTTCTTT. Its protein product is CASSLSRDTEAFF.

This clone was counted a few times. The CDR3 sequence: CASSVSGAHDTGELFF. The CDR3, as DNA: TGTGCCAGCAGTGTTTCAGGCGCCCACGACACCGGGGAGCTGTTTTTT. The J gene is TRBJ2-2, the V gene TRBV6-1; D remains unclear. The CDR3 contains 16 residues. V was cut by 4 bases and J by 3 bases, with 15 bases left in between. Germline V gene data show CDR1 as MNHNS and CDR2 as SASEGT.

In regard to this clone: In the same sample, other DNA sequences code for this CDR3. The chain couples TRBV19 to TRBJ2-5, with 8 positions matching TRBD1. Germline V gene data show CDR1 as LNHDA and CDR2 as SQIVND (reference sequence). The CDR3 runs to 14 residues. V lost 2 bases, J lost 5 bases, and 4 bases stayed unmatched. The CDR3 sequence is CASSITGGGETQYF. The CDR3 coding sequence is TGTGCCAGTAGTATAACAGGGGGAGGTGAGACCCAGTACTTC.

The chain joins TRBV18 to TRBJ1-1; D is perhaps TRBD1 (6 bases). Trimming took off 4 bases at V and 3 bases at J, with 9 bases between the two ends. In germline, CDR1 is KGHSH, CDR2 LQKENI. The CDR3 length is 13 residues. CDR3 bases: TGTGCCAGCTCACTGGGACAAGACACTGAAGCTTTCTTT. This gives the protein CASSLGQDTEAFF.

A note on this clone: Other DNA sequences in the same sample also yield this CDR3. The chain uses TRBV28 and TRBJ1-5, with a tentative D call TRBD1 (6 bases). This CDR3 is built from 15 residues. Trimming left V 3 bases short and J 4 bases short, with 13 bases between. CDR1 and CDR2 (germline): MDHEN, SYDVKM. CDR3 DNA: TGTGCCAGCAGTTTCGCGGGGGCTCGTAATCAGCCCCAGCATTTT. It specifies CASSFAGARNQPQHF.

This chain connects TRBV4-1 to TRBJ1-5; a weak D match, TRBD1 (6 bases). CDR1 and CDR2 (germline): MGHRA, YSYEKL. The CDR3 consists of 13 residues. The germline V and J ends were trimmed by 5 bases and 6 bases, with 11 bases remaining between them. CDR3 nucleotides: TGCGCCAGCAGCTTCGGGGGCGGTCAGCCCCAGCATTTT. Translation: CASSFGGGQPQHF.

J is TRBJ2-5 and V is TRBV29-1; unclear D gene. CDR3 size: 12 residues. Between the trimmed V and J ends, which lost 4 bases and 5 bases, there was a span of 11 bases. Germline V CDR1 and CDR2: SQVTM, ANQGSEA. The CDR3 region is CSVAVSRETQYF. As DNA, the CDR3 is TGCAGCGTTGCAGTCTCCCGGGAGACCCAGTACTTC.

Points on this clone: The same CDR3 can be traced to other DNA sequences in this sample. The chain couples TRBV15 to TRBJ1-4; possibly TRBD1 for D (5 bases). V lost 0 bases and J lost 5, with 10 bases in between. Looked up from germline, CDR1 is LNHNV and CDR2 is YYDKDF (reference sequence). This CDR3 contains 15 residues. CDR3 coding DNA: TGTGCCACCAGCAGAGATCAGGGTCCGAATGAAAAACTGTTTTTT. Its translation: CATSRDQGPNEKLFF.

V gene TRBV18 combines with J gene TRBJ2-5, with D tentatively TRBD1 (6 bases). CDR1 is KGHSH, CDR2 LQKENI, per germline. V was shortened by 6 bases and J by 5 bases, with 16 bases between the two germline ends. The CDR3 has 14 residues. The CDR3 here is CASSISLGAETQYF. The CDR3 bases are TGTGCCAGCTCCATCTCCCTGGGGGCGGAGACCCAGTACTTC. Drawing the rest from reference TRBV18 and TRBJ2-5, the complete variable domain is NAGVMQNPRHLVRRRGQEARLRCSPMKGHSHVYWYRQLPEEGLKFMVYLQKENIIDESGMPKERFSAEFPKEGPSILRIQQVVRGDSAAYFCASSISLGAETQYFGPGTRLLVL.

This rearrangement joins TRBV28 to TRBJ2-1, with D possibly matching TRBD1 (5 bases). The CDR3 sequence is 14 residues long. The germline V gene has CDR1 MDHEN and CDR2 SYDVKM. Trimming took 6 bases from V and 4 from J, leaving 13 bases between them. CDR3 sequence reads: CASRGRPEYNEQFF. Written as DNA, the CDR3 is TGTGCCAGCAGGGGGCGGCCCGAGTACAATGAGCAGTTCTTC. The entire variable domain, with the rest obtained from reference TRBV28 and TRBJ2-1, is as follows: DVKVTQSSRYLVKRTGEKVFLECVQDMDHENMFWYRQDPGLGLRLIYFSYDVKMKEKGDIPEGYSVSREKKERFSLILESASTNQTSMYLCASRGRPEYNEQFFGPGTRLTVL.

The V and J genes are TRBV19 and TRBJ2-1, with a tentative D call TRBD2 (6 bases). Germline CDR1 and CDR2: LNHDA and SQIVND (reference sequence). Trimming shortened V by 6 bases and J by 0 bases, and 6 bases separated the two germline ends. This CDR3 has 13 amino acids. CDR3 bases: TGTGCCAGTAGCGGGAGCTCCTACAATGAGCAGTTCTTC. The encoded protein is CASSGSSYNEQFF.

The chain recombines TRBV18 with TRBJ2-7; D is unclear. This CDR3 has 13 residues. In germline, CDR1 is KGHSH, CDR2 LQKENI. V lost 1 base to trimming and J lost 7 bases, with 11 bases between them. In DNA form, the CDR3 reads TGTGCCAGCTCACCACTTTATCCCCCGGAGCAGTACTTC. It translates to CASSPLYPPEQYF.

This clone has a count of ten or more. The chain employs TRBV6-5 and TRBJ1-5; D remains ambiguous. V lost 2 bases and J lost 6, with 8 bases in between. Germline-derived CDR1 and CDR2 are MNHEY and SVGAGI. CDR3 length: 13 amino acids. CDR3 sequence (DNA): TGTGCCAGCAGTTACGGTGAGCGTCAGCCCCAGCATTTT. Amino acid sequence: CASSYGERQPQHF.

This rearrangement joins TRBV7-6 to TRBJ1-4; D is unresolved. The germline V and J ends were trimmed by 5 bases and 8 bases, with 12 bases remaining between them. The germline V gene has CDR1 SGHVS and CDR2 FNYEAQ. This CDR3 is built from 13 residues. DNA of the CDR3: TGTGCCAGCAGCCCTCGGCAGCAGGAAAAACTGTTTTTT. Translating it yields CASSPRQQEKLFF. The variable domain in full, completed from reference TRBV7-6 and TRBJ1-4, reads GAGVSQSPRYKVTKRGQDVALRCDPISGHVSLYWYRQALGQGPEFLTYFNYEAQQDKSGLPNDRFSAERPEGSISTLTIQRTEQRDSAMYRCASSPRQQEKLFFGSGTQLSVL.